This T cell receptor beta chain was found in a study of lymphopenia after photon versus proton radiotherapy. Libraries were prepared by immunoSEQ multiplex PCR; TCRdb keeps only in-frame clonotypes and omits some of them. Of tens of thousands of clones in the sample, 85% to 90% are singletons; the top ten hold about 10%. Remarks on this clone: The target antigen is unknown.

General observations from the study: Under photons, naive T cells and diversity fell while effector/memory populations rose. Better survival with proton therapy was suggested as possible, not demonstrated. After lymphocyte nadir, photon-treated repertoires showed oligoclonal expansion, especially CD8+ Temra.

Germline CDR1 reads SEHNR; CDR2 reads FQNEAQ (reference sequence). Trimming took 3 bases from V and 6 from J, leaving 8 bases between them. This CDR3 spans 12 amino acids. This clonotype was obtained from a man older than 75 with esophageal cancer. The chain is built from TRBV7-9 and TRBJ1-2, with D maybe TRBD1 (6 bases). The sample in question was peripheral blood, obtained from a patient treated with proton-based radiotherapy. CDR3 in amino acids: CASSFSGDGYTF. The DNA for the CDR3 is TGTGCCAGCAGCTTTTCAGGGGATGGCTACACCTTC.